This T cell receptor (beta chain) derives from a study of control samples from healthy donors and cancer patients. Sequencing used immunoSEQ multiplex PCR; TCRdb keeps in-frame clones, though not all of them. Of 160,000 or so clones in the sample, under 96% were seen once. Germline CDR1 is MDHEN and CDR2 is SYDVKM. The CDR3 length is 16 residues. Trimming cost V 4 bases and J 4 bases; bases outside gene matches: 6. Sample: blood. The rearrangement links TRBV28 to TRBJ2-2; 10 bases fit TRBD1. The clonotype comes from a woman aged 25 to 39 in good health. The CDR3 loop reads CASSSLGQGITGELFF. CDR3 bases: TGTGCCAGCAGTTCCCTGGGACAGGGGATCACCGGGGAGCTGTTTTTT.